These T cell receptor beta chains were read from a single sample in a study of cytomegalovirus exposure and HLA in healthy donors. This table comes from immunoSEQ multiplex PCR, and its TCRdb copy is limited to in-frame clones, with some not included. Among some 350,000 clones, roughly 90% were seen once, and the ten largest hold approximately 1%. The specimen sequenced was PBMCs. The receptors were sampled from a woman in her 30s in good health and CMV-seropositive. Both conserved end residues are part of each CDR3. The order of the fields is V gene, clone size, J gene, D gene, CDR3 DNA, CDR3 protein. The D gene is left open where the match is weak. Expanded clones are given a class, and other clones once, few, many or no size at all.

V gene: TRBV7-2; clone size: once; J gene: TRBJ2-5; D gene: TRBD2; CDR3 DNA: TGTGCCAGCAGCCTCGGGATAGCGGGAGGGGGAGAGACCCAGTACTTC; CDR3 protein: CASSLGIAGGGETQYF
V gene: TRBV27; clone size: few; J gene: TRBJ1-5; D gene: .; CDR3 DNA: TGTGCCAGCAGTCCGGGGGGCAATCAGCCCCAGCATTTT; CDR3 protein: CASSPGGNQPQHF
V gene: TRBV30; clone size: once; J gene: TRBJ2-3; D gene: .; CDR3 DNA: TGTGCCTTAATAGCGAAAATTAGCACAGATACGCAGTATTTT; CDR3 protein: CALIAKISTDTQYF
V gene: TRBV28; clone size: .; J gene: TRBJ1-1; D gene: .; CDR3 DNA: TGTGCCAGCAGTTGGGGTGATCGGAACACTGAAGCTTTCTTT; CDR3 protein: CASSWGDRNTEAFF
V gene: TRBV28; clone size: .; J gene: TRBJ1-2; D gene: .; CDR3 DNA: TGTGCCAGCAGCCTCCAGGGCAGGGACGGCGATGGCTACACCTTC; CDR3 protein: CASSLQGRDGDGYTF
V gene: TRBV7-9; clone size: .; J gene: TRBJ2-5; D gene: TRBD2; CDR3 DNA: TGTGCCAGCAGCTTTGAGGGAGGGCAAGAGACCCAGTACTTC; CDR3 protein: CASSFEGGQETQYF
V gene: TRBV9; clone size: .; J gene: TRBJ1-1; D gene: TRBD1; CDR3 DNA: TGTGCCAGCAGCACAGCCACAGGGGGTTGGGCTGAAGCTTTCTTT; CDR3 protein: CASSTATGGWAEAFF
V gene: TRBV7-9; clone size: .; J gene: TRBJ2-7; D gene: TRBD1; CDR3 DNA: TGTGCCAGCAGCTTCGGGGACAGGACAGGCTACGAGCAGTACTTC; CDR3 protein: CASSFGDRTGYEQYF
V gene: TRBV5-1; clone size: .; J gene: TRBJ2-2; D gene: TRBD2; CDR3 DNA: TGCGCCAGCAGCCTCGGACTAGCGGGAGGGGCCGGGGAGCTGTTTTTT; CDR3 protein: CASSLGLAGGAGELFF
V gene: TRBV4-1; clone size: few; J gene: TRBJ2-3; D gene: TRBD1; CDR3 DNA: TGCGCCAGCAGCCAGGCGCGGAGGACAGGGATTTCCGATACGCAGTATTTT; CDR3 protein: CASSQARRTGISDTQYF
V gene: TRBV7-3; clone size: .; J gene: TRBJ2-7; D gene: TRBD2; CDR3 DNA: TGTGCCAGCAGCTTGAACGGACTAGCGGGAGTGTACGAGCAGTACTTC; CDR3 protein: CASSLNGLAGVYEQYF
V gene: TRBV7-8; clone size: .; J gene: TRBJ1-6; D gene: .; CDR3 DNA: TGTGCCAGCAGCTCCTCGGCCCAATCCAACAATTCACCCCTCCACTTT; CDR3 protein: CASSSSAQSNNSPLHF
V gene: TRBV6-6; clone size: .; J gene: TRBJ1-5; D gene: .; CDR3 DNA: TGTGCCAGCAACAGAGACAGCAATCAGCCCCAGCATTTT; CDR3 protein: CASNRDSNQPQHF
V gene: TRBV7-6; clone size: .; J gene: TRBJ2-2; D gene: .; CDR3 DNA: TGTGCCAGCAGCTCTAACAGGGTGAACACCGGGGAGCTGTTTTTT; CDR3 protein: CASSSNRVNTGELFF
V gene: TRBV2; clone size: .; J gene: TRBJ1-4; D gene: .; CDR3 DNA: TGTGCCAGCAGTGAAGCGCTCGCCCTCGAGGAAACAGCCTCTAATGAAAAACTGTTTTTT; CDR3 protein: CASSEALALEETASNEKLFF
V gene: TRBV9; clone size: .; J gene: TRBJ2-2; D gene: TRBD2; CDR3 DNA: TGTGCCAGCAGCGATACTAGCGGGGCTGGGGAGCTGTTTTTT; CDR3 protein: CASSDTSGAGELFF
V gene: TRBV7-9; clone size: .; J gene: TRBJ2-5; D gene: TRBD1; CDR3 DNA: TGTGCCAGCAGCTTGGGACAGGGTGCCCAAGAGACCCAGTACTTC; CDR3 protein: CASSLGQGAQETQYF
V gene: TRBV19; clone size: .; J gene: TRBJ2-2; D gene: .; CDR3 DNA: TGTGCCAGTAGTAGCTTCGCGAACACCGGGGAGCTGTTTTTT; CDR3 protein: CASSSFANTGELFF
V gene: TRBV5-6; clone size: once; J gene: TRBJ2-7; D gene: .; CDR3 DNA: TGTGCCAGCAGCCAGGTCCCCTACGAGCAGTACTTC; CDR3 protein: CASSQVPYEQYF
V gene: TRBV25-1; clone size: .; J gene: TRBJ2-5; D gene: TRBD2; CDR3 DNA: TGTGCCAGCAGTTCCCTAGCGGGTCAAGAGACCCAGTACTTC; CDR3 protein: CASSSLAGQETQYF
V gene: TRBV27; clone size: once; J gene: TRBJ2-7; D gene: TRBD2; CDR3 DNA: TGTGCCAGCAGTCCAACCTTCTTACCTTTAGCGGGAGCCACGTACGAGCAGTACTTC; CDR3 protein: CASSPTFLPLAGATYEQYF
V gene: TRBV30; clone size: .; J gene: TRBJ1-5; D gene: TRBD1; CDR3 DNA: TGTGCCTGGAGGGACAGGGACAGAACGAATCAGCCCCAGCATTTT; CDR3 protein: CAWRDRDRTNQPQHF
V gene: TRBV5-1; clone size: .; J gene: TRBJ2-3; D gene: .; CDR3 DNA: TGCGCCAGCAGCTTGTCGAGAAGTAGCACAGATACGCAGTATTTT; CDR3 protein: CASSLSRSSTDTQYF
V gene: TRBV11-2; clone size: .; J gene: TRBJ2-1; D gene: TRBD2; CDR3 DNA: TGTGCCAGCAGCTTAGTGCCAAGCCCGGGACTAGCCGGAGTGAATGAGCAGTTCTTC; CDR3 protein: CASSLVPSPGLAGVNEQFF
V gene: TRBV5-1; clone size: .; J gene: TRBJ1-1; D gene: .; CDR3 DNA: TGCGCCAGCAGCGGCGGACACATGAACACTGAAGCTTTCTTT; CDR3 protein: CASSGGHMNTEAFF
V gene: TRBV4-3; clone size: .; J gene: TRBJ2-2; D gene: .; CDR3 DNA: TGCGCCAGCAGCCGAACAGGGAGCACCGGGGAGCTGTTTTTT; CDR3 protein: CASSRTGSTGELFF
V gene: TRBV28; clone size: .; J gene: TRBJ1-5; D gene: TRBD1; CDR3 DNA: TGTGCCAGCAGTGAAAACAGGGGAAATCAGCCCCAGCATTTT; CDR3 protein: CASSENRGNQPQHF
V gene: TRBV6-1; clone size: .; J gene: TRBJ1-1; D gene: .; CDR3 DNA: TGTGCCAGCAGTGACAGGGGACACCCTATGAACACTGAAGCTTTCTTT; CDR3 protein: CASSDRGHPMNTEAFF
V gene: TRBV18; clone size: .; J gene: TRBJ2-1; D gene: TRBD1; CDR3 DNA: TGTGCCAGCTCACCACCCGGACAGGCAACATACAATGAGCAGTTCTTC; CDR3 protein: CASSPPGQATYNEQFF
V gene: TRBV30; clone size: .; J gene: TRBJ1-1; D gene: .; CDR3 DNA: TGTGCCTGGGAACCCTCTACTGTGAACACTGAAGCTTTCTTT; CDR3 protein: CAWEPSTVNTEAFF
V gene: TRBV9; clone size: .; J gene: TRBJ1-1; D gene: .; CDR3 DNA: TGTGCCAGCAGCGTAGAGGGGGGGTTCACTGAAGCTTTCTTT; CDR3 protein: CASSVEGGFTEAFF
V gene: TRBV6-5; clone size: .; J gene: TRBJ1-3; D gene: .; CDR3 DNA: TGTGCCAGCAGTTACTTGTCATCTGTATATTTT; CDR3 protein: CASSYLSSVYF
V gene: TRBV9; clone size: .; J gene: TRBJ2-2; D gene: .; CDR3 DNA: TGTGCCAGCAGCGTAGGCACACTAATCTTCGGGGAGCTGTTTTTT; CDR3 protein: CASSVGTLIFGELFF
V gene: TRBV15; clone size: .; J gene: TRBJ2-3; D gene: .; CDR3 DNA: TGTGCCACCAGCAGAGATCAAGATACGCAGTATTTT; CDR3 protein: CATSRDQDTQYF
V gene: TRBV5-1; clone size: .; J gene: TRBJ2-7; D gene: TRBD1; CDR3 DNA: TGCGCCAGCAGCTTCGGGACAGCCTACGAGCAGTACTTC; CDR3 protein: CASSFGTAYEQYF
V gene: TRBV15; clone size: .; J gene: TRBJ1-4; D gene: TRBD1; CDR3 DNA: TGTGCCACCAGCAGAGATGTTGGGACAGGGGTAGAAAAACTGTTTTTT; CDR3 protein: CATSRDVGTGVEKLFF
V gene: TRBV28; clone size: .; J gene: TRBJ2-5; D gene: TRBD1; CDR3 DNA: TGTGCCAGCAGCTATCCAGGGACAGGGGGAGAGACCCAGTACTTC; CDR3 protein: CASSYPGTGGETQYF
V gene: TRBV6-1; clone size: few; J gene: TRBJ2-1; D gene: .; CDR3 DNA: TGTGCCAGCACTCCGGAGGGACGTATGCAGTTCTTC; CDR3 protein: CASTPEGRMQFF
V gene: TRBV6-5; clone size: .; J gene: TRBJ2-1; D gene: TRBD1; CDR3 DNA: TGTGCCAGCAGCAGACAGGGGCCCTACAATGAGCAGTTCTTC; CDR3 protein: CASSRQGPYNEQFF
V gene: TRBV11-1; clone size: few; J gene: TRBJ2-4; D gene: TRBD1; CDR3 DNA: TGTGCCAGCACCGGGACAGGGGGAAACATTCAGTACTTC; CDR3 protein: CASTGTGGNIQYF
V gene: TRBV7-9; clone size: once; J gene: TRBJ2-1; D gene: .; CDR3 DNA: TGTGCCAGCAGCCTACCGGTCAGTAGAGCAATCGGTGAGCAGTTCTTC; CDR3 protein: CASSLPVSRAIGEQFF